This TCR beta chain stems from a study of T cells after yellow fever vaccination. Background on the study: Where fractions had low cell numbers, libraries were prepared from them with the SMART-Seq v4 Ultra Low Input RNA kit. Study results and limitations: A small share of clonotypes appeared in both CD4 and CD8 compartments. Primary-vaccination clones mostly resurfaced post-booster (more than 95% CD4, more than 80% CD8).

The CDR3 covers 15 residues. The V and J ends lost 0 bases and 7 bases respectively, with 15 bases between them. Germline V gives CDR1 SEHNR, CDR2 FQNEAQ (reference sequence). In this sample, this clonotype turned up many times. Its antigen is still unknown. By 5'RACE template switching, TCR cDNA was produced, with a universal primer site and UMIs added in the process. TCRdb re-called the 5' RACE reads through MiXCR, storing one row per CDR3 protein. Among a few hundred thousand distinct CDR3 sequences listed, approximately 4% were seen once. The clonotype was recovered from a man between 18 and 29 years old who received the YFV17D yellow fever vaccine. This chain uses TRBV7-9 with TRBJ1-2; TRBD1 is a possible D gene (5 bases). The specimen comprised PBMCs, sampled 5 days after the yellow fever booster vaccination. This CDR3 reads CASSLAEGVVSGYTF. DNA of the CDR3: TGTGCCAGCAGCTTAGCTGAAGGGGTTGTGAGTGGCTACACCTTC. The complete variable domain, with remaining parts taken from reference TRBV7-9 and TRBJ1-2, reads DTGVSQNPRHKITKRGQNVTFRCDPISEHNRLYWYRQTLGQGPEFLTYFQNEAQLEKSRLLSDRFSAERPKGSFSTLEIQRTEQGDSAMYLCASSLAEGVVSGYTFGSGTRLTVV.